Here is one TCR beta chain with its context. Its antigen is undetermined. The entry originates in a study of response to subunit inactivated influenza vaccine. The CDR3 length is 13 residues. Trimming shortened V by 4 bases and J by 2 bases, and 9 bases separated the two germline ends. TCRdb reanalysed the RT-PCR reads using MiXCR and keeps one entry per CDR3 protein. The table records 170,000 or so distinct CDR3 sequences, roughly 10% of them present only once. Study observations and caveats: Researchers suggested that each seasonal influenza vaccination recruits few new T cells.

The chain has TRBV12-3 or TRBV12-4 and TRBJ2-7, with D tentatively TRBD2 (6 bases). The TCR originated in a man aged 50 to 69 who received an inactivated influenza vaccine. Sequences were derived from CD8+ T cells sorted from PBMCs, sampled less than 25 months after vaccination. The CDR3 reads CASSSGLTYEQYF. CDR3 coding DNA: TGTGCCAGCAGTTCGGGACTGACCTACGAGCAGTACTTC.